This T cell receptor beta chain stems from a study of blood T cell repertoires in COVID-19. About the study: The analysed material was cDNA or gDNA that came from T cells, B-cell-depleted T cells, or PBMCs.

Data came from immunoSEQ multiplex PCR; TCRdb stores just in-frame clones and leaves some out. This sample has about 270,000 clones, with 75% to 90% found just once. This CDR3 comprises 16 residues. The trim removed 5 bases at V and 2 bases at J, leaving 9 bases unmatched. Germline V gives CDR1 MGHRA, CDR2 YSYEKL. Which cohort a participant joined came from the clinical history participants gave. This chain joins TRBV4-1 and TRBJ1-2; 9 bases agree with TRBD1. Source material: PBMCs or T cells enriched from blood (not recorded which). The sequence was collected from a woman in her late teens or twenties who had recovered from COVID-19. The CDR3 spells CASSIRSGTGNYGYTF. The CDR3 nucleotides are TGCGCCAGCAGCATACGATCCGGGACAGGGAACTATGGCTACACCTTC.